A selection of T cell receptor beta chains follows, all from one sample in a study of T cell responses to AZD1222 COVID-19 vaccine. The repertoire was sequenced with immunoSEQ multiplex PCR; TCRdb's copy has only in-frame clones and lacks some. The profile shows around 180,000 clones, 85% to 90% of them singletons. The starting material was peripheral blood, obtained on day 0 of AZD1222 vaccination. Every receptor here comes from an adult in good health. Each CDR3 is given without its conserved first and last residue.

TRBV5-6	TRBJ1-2	ASSLRTALVYGYT
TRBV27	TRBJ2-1	ASRRSGGAGNEQF
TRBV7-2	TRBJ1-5	ASSLATYSNQPQH
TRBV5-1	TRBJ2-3	ASRRGLTGTDTQY
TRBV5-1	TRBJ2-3	ASSSAPGYQDTQY
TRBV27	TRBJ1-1	ASSFLLGSEAF
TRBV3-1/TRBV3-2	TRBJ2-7	ASSQTDYEQY
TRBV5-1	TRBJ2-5	ASSLGTDNTYQETQY
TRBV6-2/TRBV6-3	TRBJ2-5	ASSYGWGPNQETQY
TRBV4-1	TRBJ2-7	ASSQEGVLVGEQY
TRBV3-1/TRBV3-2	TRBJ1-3	ASSPGGLPGNTIY
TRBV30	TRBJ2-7	AWRGQSLKYEQY
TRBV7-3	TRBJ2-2	ASTPHRGSVVVNTGELF
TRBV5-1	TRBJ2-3	ASSLALSSGTDTQY
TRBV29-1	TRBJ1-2	SVFVQSYGYT
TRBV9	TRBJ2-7	ASSVVPEGSYEQY
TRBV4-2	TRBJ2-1	ASSRRAAGEGINEQF
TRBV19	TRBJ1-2	ASSRERNAGGFYGYT
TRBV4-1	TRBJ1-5	ASSQEQADNQPQH
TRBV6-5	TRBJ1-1	ASSYPDRTEAF
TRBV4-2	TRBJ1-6	ASSQGERSSYNSPLH
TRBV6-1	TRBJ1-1	ASSEPGRRVAF
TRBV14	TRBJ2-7	ASSHYRFGEQY
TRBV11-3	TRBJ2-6	ASSTSGANVLT
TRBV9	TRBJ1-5	ASSSTSEALGNQPQH
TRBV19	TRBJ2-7	ASSMIRDRSYEQY
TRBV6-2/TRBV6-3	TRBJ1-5	ASSYSNSARNQPQH
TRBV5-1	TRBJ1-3	ASSLAGLGNTIY
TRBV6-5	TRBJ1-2	ASSSYQGVVEGYT
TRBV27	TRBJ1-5	ASSTVDSAAGPQH
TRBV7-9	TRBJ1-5	ASSSGQINQPQH
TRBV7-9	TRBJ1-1	ASSPRYSMGTEAF
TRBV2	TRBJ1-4	ASREQEAGEKLF
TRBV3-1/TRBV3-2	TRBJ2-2	ASSPRTSVSGELF
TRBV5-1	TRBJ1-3	ASSLGGQASGNTIY
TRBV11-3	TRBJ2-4	ASSLVSILAKNIQY
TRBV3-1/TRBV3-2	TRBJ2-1	ASSQDLAESLYNEQF
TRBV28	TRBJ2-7	ASSFLGTSYEQY
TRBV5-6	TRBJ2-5	ASSFSGGETQY
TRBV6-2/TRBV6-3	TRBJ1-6	ASSYETAYGQHNSPLH
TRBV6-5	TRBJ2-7	ASSPTSGGAAEQY
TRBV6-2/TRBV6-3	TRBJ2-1	ASSYSYEQF
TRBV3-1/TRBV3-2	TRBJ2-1	ASSQVAGYNEQF
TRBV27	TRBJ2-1	ASGIGGYNEQF
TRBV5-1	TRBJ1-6	ASSLVVGSDNSPLH
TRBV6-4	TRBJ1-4	ASSLQGESEKLF
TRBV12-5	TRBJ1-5	ASVLDGDNQPQH
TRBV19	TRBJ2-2	ASSVGVGELF